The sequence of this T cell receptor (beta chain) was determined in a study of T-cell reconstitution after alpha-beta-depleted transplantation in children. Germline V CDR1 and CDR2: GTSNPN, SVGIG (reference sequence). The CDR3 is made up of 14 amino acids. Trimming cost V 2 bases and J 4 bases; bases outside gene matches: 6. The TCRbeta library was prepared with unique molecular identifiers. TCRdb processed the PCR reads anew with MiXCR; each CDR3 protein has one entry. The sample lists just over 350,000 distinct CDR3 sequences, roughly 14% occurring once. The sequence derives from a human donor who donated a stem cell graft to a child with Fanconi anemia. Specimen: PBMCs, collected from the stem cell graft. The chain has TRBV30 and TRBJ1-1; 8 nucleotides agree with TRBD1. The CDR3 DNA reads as TGTGCCTGGAGTCTGACAGGGGTTACCACTGAAGCTTTCTTT. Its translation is CAWSLTGVTTEAFF.